This T cell receptor (beta chain) is drawn from a study of T cell responses to AZD1222 COVID-19 vaccine. TCRdb's copy holds only in-frame clones and misses some; the assay was immunoSEQ multiplex PCR. The table includes 95,000 to 150,000 clones, about 89% detected once. Between the trimmed V and J ends, which lost 2 bases and 5 bases, there was a span of 8 bases. The germline V gene has CDR1 SGHRS and CDR2 YFSETQ. The CDR3 totals 12 residues. The TCR sequence derives from an adult in good health. The sequencing here drew on peripheral blood, taken on day 0 of MenACWY control vaccination. This chain joins TRBV5-1 and TRBJ2-7; TRBD1 is a possible D gene (5 bases). The CDR3 here is CASSFQGDEQYF. The DNA of the CDR3 is TGCGCCAGCAGCTTCCAGGGTGACGAGCAGTACTTC.